Sequencing of this T cell receptor (beta chain) was carried out in a study of CD8 T cells in Susac syndrome. Study-level points and caveats: An acknowledgment was made by the study that its TCR sequencing and HLA analysis involved relatively few individuals.

When the RNA was reverse transcribed, random hexamers were used with an input of about 0.5 to 1 ug. Amplification of TCR beta CDR3 spanned 54 Vbeta and 13 Jbeta via immunoSEQ multiplex PCR. TCRdb analysed the immunoSEQ multiplex PCR reads with MiXCR anew, one entry per CDR3 protein. In the table there are around 50,000 distinct CDR3 sequences, 80% to 95% of which are singletons. Trimming took off 5 bases at V and 7 bases at J, with 9 bases between the two ends. Germline CDR1 LGHNA, CDR2 YNFKEQ. This CDR3 contains 12 residues. Comment on this clonotype: As yet, its antigen is unknown.

The rearrangement joins TRBV4-2 to TRBJ2-1; D gene uncertain. This TCR derives from a human donor in good health. Sequenced sample: CD8+ T cells from PBMCs. The CDR3 is CASSSGINEQFF. In DNA form, the CDR3 reads TGTGCCAGCAGCTCTGGGATAAATGAGCAGTTCTTC.